This TCR beta chain was profiled in a study of CD8 T cells in Susac syndrome. When the RNA was reverse transcribed, random hexamers were used with an input of about 0.45 to 1 ug. Via MiXCR, TCRdb re-called the immunoSEQ multiplex PCR reads, giving one row per CDR3 protein. The sample shows under 85,000 distinct CDR3 sequences, around 93% of them seen only once. This clonotype has only a few counts. Antigen specificity is unknown. Germline CDR1 is DFQATT and CDR2 is SNEGSKA (reference sequence). The CDR3 totals 13 residues. Trimming took 4 bases from V and 0 from J, leaving 9 bases between them. Findings and limits, study-wide: In Susac syndrome, CD8+ expansion was highest in TEMRA and active disease.

Sample: CD8+ T cells from PBMCs. The rearrangement joins TRBV20-1 to TRBJ1-1, with D unresolved. This sequence was found in a human donor with Susac syndrome. The CDR3 region is CSAIGPLNTEAFF. The CDR3, as DNA: TGCAGTGCTATCGGGCCTCTGAACACTGAAGCTTTCTTT.